This record covers a single TCR beta chain. The data belong to a study of T cell responses to AZD1222 COVID-19 vaccine. Trimming took 5 bases from V and 0 from J, leaving 12 bases between them. Germline V lookup: CDR1 SEHNR, CDR2 FQNEAQ (reference sequence). This CDR3 comprises 15 residues. Profiling relied on immunoSEQ multiplex PCR, and the TCRdb table lists in-frame clones only, not all of them. The sample records about 85,000 clones, 85% being singletons. The starting material was peripheral blood, obtained 28 days after the second AZD1222 dose. The V gene is TRBV7-9, the J gene TRBJ2-3, with TRBD1 as a possible D gene (6 bases). The sequence came from an adult who received the AZD1222 COVID-19 vaccine. This chain's CDR3 is CASSHPGTSTDTQYF. CDR3 DNA sequence: TGTGCCAGCAGCCACCCCGGGACAAGCACAGATACGCAGTATTTT.